This T cell receptor beta chain was sequenced in a study of early T cells in non-severe SARS-CoV-2 infection (dated by TCRdb to the early 2020s). Context from the whole study: Because TCR sequencing relied on bulk RNA taken from unsorted whole blood, pairing of alpha and beta chains was not possible.

The paper as a whole reports these results and caveats: VDJdb matching was skewed toward anti-spike CD8 responses, so virus-specific expansions were likely underestimated and private and CD4 specificities were missed.

This clonotype was counted many times. No cognate antigen has been identified for it. No much larger clonotype is one base removed from it; base qualities were not supplied. Libraries were made using 5' RACE. Sequenced using a NextSeq 500. In the TCR library protocol, unique molecular identifiers were attached to individual cDNA molecules to correct for PCR bias and sequencing error. Sequencing covered both TCR alpha and beta chains, and within each sample the abundances of alpha and beta sequences were tightly co-correlated. In the original analysis: Decombinator V4 was used to annotate TCR sequences for V gene, J gene and CDR3. Expanded TCRs were defined as changing significantly between any two time points under a Poisson model with p below 0.0001. TCR abundances were normalised to the total number of TCRs sequenced per sample and were expressed as counts per million. MAIT TCRs were defined by TRAV1-2 paired with TRAJ12, TRAJ20 or TRAJ33, and iNKT TCRs by TRAV10 paired with TRAJ18. A search of VDJdb, accessed on 1 November 2021, was run for TCRs annotated to CMV, EBV and SARS-CoV-2, with TCRs annotated for multiple antigens excluded. TCRdb cleaned the public reads at Q25 with fastp, built clones with MiXCR and kept in-frame beta chains. All rows with the same CDR3 protein become a single entry with the most common DNA and genes. The V and J calls, along with clone size, are taken from TCRdb and not from the paper's own processing. The sample contains fewer than 35,000 distinct CDR3 sequences, about 4% of them found a single time. The top ten clonotypes cover roughly 10% of the sample.

This was a case-control study nested in a cohort of healthcare workers in London, UK, who had nasopharyngeal swab PCR tests and blood samples taken every week. Healthcare workers were recruited between 23 and 31 March 2020, during the week of the UK lockdown, and were followed weekly for up to roughly 16 weeks. The CDR3 contains 16 residues, cysteine and phenylalanine counted. CDR3 DNA is the only sequence kept; it has 48 bases, read in frame from the first base. V is reduced by 4 bases and J by 5 bases, leaving a spacing of 23 bases between them. The CDR1 and CDR2 encoded by the germline V gene (reference sequence) are DFQATT and SNEGSKA.

Sequencing was performed on whole blood. Rearrangement joined TRBV20-1 to TRBJ2-5; the D gene is perhaps TRBD1 or TRBD2, each of them matching over 5 bases. The receptor's source is an adult who was a healthcare worker with PCR-confirmed SARS-CoV-2 infection or an uninfected control (not recorded which). The CDR3: CSANAGFKGTGETQYF. The DNA sequence is given as TGCAGTGCTAACGCAGGGTTCAAGGGTACGGGGGAGACCCAGTACTTC.